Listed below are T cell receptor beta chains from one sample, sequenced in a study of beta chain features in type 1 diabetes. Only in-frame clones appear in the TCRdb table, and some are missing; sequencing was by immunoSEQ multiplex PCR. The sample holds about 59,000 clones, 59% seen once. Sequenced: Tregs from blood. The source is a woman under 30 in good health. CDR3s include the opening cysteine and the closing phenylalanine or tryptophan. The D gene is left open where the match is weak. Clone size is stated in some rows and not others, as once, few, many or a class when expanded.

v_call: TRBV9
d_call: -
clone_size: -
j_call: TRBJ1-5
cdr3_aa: CASSVAQNQPQHF
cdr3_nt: TGTGCCAGCAGCGTAGCACAGAATCAGCCCCAGCATTTT

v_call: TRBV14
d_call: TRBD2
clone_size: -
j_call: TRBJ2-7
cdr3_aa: CASSHTSGGAYEQYF
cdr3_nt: TGTGCCAGCAGCCATACTAGCGGGGGGGCCTACGAGCAGTACTTC

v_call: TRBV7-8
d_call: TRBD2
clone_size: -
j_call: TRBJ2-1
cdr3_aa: CASSYSGGLAGGNEQFF
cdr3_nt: TGTGCCAGCAGCTATAGCGGGGGCCTAGCGGGAGGTAATGAGCAGTTCTTC

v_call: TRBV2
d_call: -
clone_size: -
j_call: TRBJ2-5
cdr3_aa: CASSEIGGLQETQYF
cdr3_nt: TGTGCCAGCAGTGAGATCGGAGGACTACAAGAGACCCAGTACTTC

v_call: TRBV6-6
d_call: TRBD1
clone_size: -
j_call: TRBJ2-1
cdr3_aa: CASGNRGLRDEQFF
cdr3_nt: TGTGCCAGCGGGAACAGGGGGCTTCGCGATGAGCAGTTCTTC

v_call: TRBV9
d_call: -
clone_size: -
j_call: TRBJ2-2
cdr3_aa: CASSVLVAPTGELFF
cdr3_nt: TGTGCCAGCAGCGTATTAGTTGCGCCCACCGGGGAGCTGTTTTTT

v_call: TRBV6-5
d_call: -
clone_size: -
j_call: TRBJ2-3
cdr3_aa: CASSPVLSTDTQYF
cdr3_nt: TGTGCCAGCAGCCCGGTCCTTAGCACAGATACGCAGTATTTT

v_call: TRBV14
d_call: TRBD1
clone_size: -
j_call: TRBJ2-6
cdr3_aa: CASSPRGTGLSGANVLTF
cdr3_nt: TGTGCCAGCAGCCCCCGGGGGACAGGACTCTCTGGGGCCAACGTCCTGACTTTC

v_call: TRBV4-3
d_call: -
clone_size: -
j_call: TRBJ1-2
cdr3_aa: CASSQVLGMGLYGYTF
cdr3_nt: TGCGCCAGCAGCCAAGTTCTGGGTATGGGACTTTATGGCTACACCTTC

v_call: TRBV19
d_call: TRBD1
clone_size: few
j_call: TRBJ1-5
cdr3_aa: CASSTYGTGLDQPQHF
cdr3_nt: TGTGCCAGTAGTACTTATGGGACAGGGTTGGATCAGCCCCAGCATTTT

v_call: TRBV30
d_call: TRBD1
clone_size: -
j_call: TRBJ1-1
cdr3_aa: CAPDRAAFF
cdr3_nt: TGTGCCCCCGACAGGGCAGCTTTCTTT

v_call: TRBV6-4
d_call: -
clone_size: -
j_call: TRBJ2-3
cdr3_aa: CASSPGFSTDTQYF
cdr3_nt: TGTGCCAGCAGTCCGGGATTCAGCACAGATACGCAGTATTTT

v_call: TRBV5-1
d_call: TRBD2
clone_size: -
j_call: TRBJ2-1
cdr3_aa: CASSLVRREEGEQFF
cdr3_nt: TGCGCCAGCAGCTTGGTGCGGCGGGAGGAAGGTGAGCAGTTCTTC

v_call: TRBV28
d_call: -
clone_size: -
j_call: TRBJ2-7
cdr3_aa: CASSQGSSYEQYF
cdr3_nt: TGTGCCAGCAGCCAGGGGAGCTCCTACGAGCAGTACTTC

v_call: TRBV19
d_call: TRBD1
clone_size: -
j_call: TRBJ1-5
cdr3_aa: CASSMEGGDQPQHF
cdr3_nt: TGTGCCAGTAGTATGGAAGGGGGCGATCAGCCCCAGCATTTT

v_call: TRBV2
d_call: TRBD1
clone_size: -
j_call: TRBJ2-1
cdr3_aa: CASRGTGRAVYNEQFF
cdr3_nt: TGTGCCAGCAGGGGGACAGGGCGGGCCGTTTACAATGAGCAGTTCTTC

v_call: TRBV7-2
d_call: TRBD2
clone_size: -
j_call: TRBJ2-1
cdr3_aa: CASSQGLAGVEQFF
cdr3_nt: TGTGCCAGCAGCCAGGGGTTAGCGGGAGTTGAGCAGTTCTTC

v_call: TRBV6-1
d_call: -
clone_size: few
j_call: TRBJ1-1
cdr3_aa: CASRTSWGGDEAFF
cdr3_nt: TGTGCCAGCAGAACCAGCTGGGGGGGGGATGAAGCTTTCTTT

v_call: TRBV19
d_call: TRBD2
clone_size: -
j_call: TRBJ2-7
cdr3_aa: CASSIGAAGGTYEQYF
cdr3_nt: TGTGCCAGTAGTATAGGCGCAGCGGGAGGGACCTACGAGCAGTACTTC

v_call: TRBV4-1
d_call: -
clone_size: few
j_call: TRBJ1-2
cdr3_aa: CASSQEWRGYYGYTF
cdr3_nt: TGCGCCAGCAGCCAAGAATGGCGGGGATACTATGGCTACACCTTC

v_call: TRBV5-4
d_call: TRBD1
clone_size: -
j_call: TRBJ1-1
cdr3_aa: CASSPGQAMNTEAFF
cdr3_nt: TGTGCCAGCAGCCCGGGACAGGCAATGAACACTGAAGCTTTCTTT

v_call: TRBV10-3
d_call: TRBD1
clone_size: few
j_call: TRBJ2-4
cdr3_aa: CAISPGGSLGNIQYF
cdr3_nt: TGTGCCATCAGCCCAGGGGGCTCCCTGGGGAACATTCAGTACTTC

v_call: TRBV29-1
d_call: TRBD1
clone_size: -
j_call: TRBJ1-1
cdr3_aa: CSVMTGMNTEAFF
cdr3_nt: TGCAGCGTGATGACAGGGATGAACACTGAAGCTTTCTTT

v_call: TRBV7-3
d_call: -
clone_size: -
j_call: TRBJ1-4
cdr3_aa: CASLPRGPTNEKLFF
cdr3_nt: TGTGCCAGCCTCCCGCGAGGGCCAACTAATGAAAAACTGTTTTTT

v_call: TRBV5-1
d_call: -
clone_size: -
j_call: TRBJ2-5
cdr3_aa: CASSLVTSRETQYF
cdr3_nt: TGCGCCAGCAGCTTGGTCACTAGCCGAGAGACCCAGTACTTC

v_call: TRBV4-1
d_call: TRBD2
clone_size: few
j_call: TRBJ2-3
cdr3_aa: CASSQPTGLAGATDTQYF
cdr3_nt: TGCGCCAGCAGCCAACCTACTGGACTAGCGGGAGCCACAGATACGCAGTATTTT

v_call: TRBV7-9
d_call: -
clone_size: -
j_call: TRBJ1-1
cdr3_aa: CASSSVKAFF
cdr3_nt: TGTGCCAGCAGCTCAGTAAAAGCTTTCTTT

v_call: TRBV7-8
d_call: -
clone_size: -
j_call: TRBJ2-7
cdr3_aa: CASAGLLNEQYF
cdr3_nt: TGTGCCAGCGCAGGGCTACTCAACGAGCAGTACTTC

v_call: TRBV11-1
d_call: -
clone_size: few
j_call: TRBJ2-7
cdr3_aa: CASSPTTYEQYF
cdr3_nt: TGTGCCAGCAGCCCCACAACCTACGAGCAGTACTTC

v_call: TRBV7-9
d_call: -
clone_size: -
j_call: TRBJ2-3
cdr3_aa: CASSPGTMSTDTQYF
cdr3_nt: TGTGCCAGCAGTCCCGGGACAATGAGCACAGATACGCAGTATTTT

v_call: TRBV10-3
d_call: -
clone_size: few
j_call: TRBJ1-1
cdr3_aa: CAILANANTEAFF
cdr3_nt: TGTGCCATCCTAGCAAACGCGAACACTGAAGCTTTCTTT

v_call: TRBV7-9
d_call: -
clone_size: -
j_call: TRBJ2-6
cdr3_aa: CASSPGWVSGANVLTF
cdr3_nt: TGTGCCAGCAGCCCGGGATGGGTCTCTGGGGCCAACGTCCTGACTTTC

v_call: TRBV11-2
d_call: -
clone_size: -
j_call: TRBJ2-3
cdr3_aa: CASSLGWLASDTQYF
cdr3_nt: TGTGCCAGCAGCTTAGGTTGGCTAGCATCAGATACGCAGTATTTT

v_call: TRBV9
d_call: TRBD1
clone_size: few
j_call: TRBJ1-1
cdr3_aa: CASSVGRGPGNTEAFF
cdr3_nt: TGTGCCAGCAGCGTAGGCAGGGGGCCGGGGAACACTGAAGCTTTCTTT

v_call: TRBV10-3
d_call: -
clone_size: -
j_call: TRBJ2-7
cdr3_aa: CAIKGAYEQYF
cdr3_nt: TGTGCCATCAAGGGGGCCTACGAGCAGTACTTC

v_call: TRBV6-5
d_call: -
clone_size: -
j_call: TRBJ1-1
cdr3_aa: CASKRTGNLDRAFF
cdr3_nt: TGTGCCAGCAAACGCACAGGTAATCTGGATCGAGCTTTCTTT

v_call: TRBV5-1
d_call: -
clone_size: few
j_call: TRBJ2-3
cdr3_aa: CASSLTSRGTDTQYF
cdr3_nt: TGCGCCAGCAGCTTGACTAGCCGCGGCACAGATACGCAGTATTTT

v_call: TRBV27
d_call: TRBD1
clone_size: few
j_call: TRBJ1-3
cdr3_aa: CASSSGTGGLNTIYF
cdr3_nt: TGTGCCAGCAGCTCCGGGACAGGGGGATTAAACACCATATATTTT

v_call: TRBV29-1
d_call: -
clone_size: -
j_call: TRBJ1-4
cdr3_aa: CSVASGGGTEKLFF
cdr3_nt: TGCAGCGTTGCCTCGGGCGGGGGCACTGAAAAACTGTTTTTT

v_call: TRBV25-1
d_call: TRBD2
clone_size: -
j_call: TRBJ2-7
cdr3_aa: CASSGTSGRRGEQYF
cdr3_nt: TGTGCCAGCAGTGGGACTAGCGGGAGGCGGGGAGAGCAGTACTTC

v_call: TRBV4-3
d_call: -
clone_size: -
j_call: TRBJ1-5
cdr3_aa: CASSQDGNGPQHF
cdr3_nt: TGCGCCAGCAGCCAAGATGGCAATGGGCCCCAGCATTTT

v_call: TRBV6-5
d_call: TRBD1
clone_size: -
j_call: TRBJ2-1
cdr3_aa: CASSLTGVHNEQFF
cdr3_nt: TGTGCCAGCAGTCTGACAGGGGTCCACAATGAGCAGTTCTTC